These 19 T cell receptor beta chains originate from one sample sequenced in a study of shared clonotypes between healthy human individuals. In the naive CD8 group, cells lacked CD45RO and were positively selected for CCR7, so terminally differentiated effector memory CD45RA+ cells were left out. TCRdb's copy holds only in-frame clones and misses some; the assay was immunoSEQ multiplex PCR. The data contain millions of clones, approximately 94% of them seen just once; the ten biggest clones take up around 1.7%. Sequencing was performed on naive CD8+ T cells from PBMCs. Receptor source: a young man in good health. Some clones in this sample may be carry-over from other donors' samples.

The rearrangement links TRBV5-6 to TRBJ2-3, with unresolved D. CDR1 and CDR2 from the germline V gene are SGHDT and YYEEEE. Trimming stripped 4 bases from V and 4 bases from J, with 13 bases between. The CDR3 runs 14 residues. The CDR3 bases are TGTGCCAGCAGCCTTCACCGGGTCTCAGATACGCAGTATTTT. The encoded protein is CASSLHRVSDTQYF.

This clone was seen just once. Other DNA sequences in this sample translate to the same CDR3. The chain carries TRBV6-1 and TRBJ1-1; D remains ambiguous. Germline V lookup: CDR1 MNHNS, CDR2 SASEGT. The CDR3 has 12 amino acids. V lost 3 bases to trimming and J lost 7 bases, with 9 bases between them. CDR3 bases: TGTGCCAGCAGTGAGTGGGGAAGTGAAGCTTTCTTT. This translates into CASSEWGSEAFF.

The chain recombines TRBV15 with TRBJ2-7, with D perhaps TRBD1 or TRBD2 (6 bases each). Between the trimmed V and J ends, which lost 0 bases and 6 bases, there was a span of 15 bases. Germline V gene lookup returns CDR1 LNHNV and CDR2 YYDKDF (reference sequence). The CDR3 totals 15 residues. The CDR3 spells CATSREGGYAIEQYF. The CDR3 region has the DNA TGTGCCACCAGCAGAGAAGGGGGGTACGCGATCGAGCAGTACTTC.

J is TRBJ1-1 and V is TRBV19, with D possibly TRBD1 on 6 matching bases. V lost 3 bases and J lost 1, with 9 bases in between. The CDR3 consists of 14 residues. The germline gives CDR1 LNHDA, CDR2 SQIVND (reference sequence). CDR3 amino acids: CASSIMGANTEAFF. As DNA, the CDR3 is TGTGCCAGTAGTATTATGGGGGCGAACACTGAAGCTTTCTTT.

The chain uses TRBV6-1 and TRBJ1-2; D is ambiguous. The germline V and J ends were trimmed by 1 base and 5 bases, with 11 bases remaining between them. The CDR3 consists of 14 residues. Germline loops: CDR1 MNHNS, CDR2 SASEGT. CDR3 bases: TGTGCCAGCAGTGAAGGGGTGGTGTGGTATGGCTACACCTTC. This encodes CASSEGVVWYGYTF.

This chain joins TRBV5-4 and TRBJ2-3; 10 positions match TRBD2. The CDR3 loop spans 17 amino acids. The ends lost 0 bases at V and 4 bases at J; junction bases unmatched: 8. Per germline, CDR1 SGHNT and CDR2 YYREEE (reference sequence). The CDR3 DNA reads as TGTGCCAGCAGCTTGGAGCCTAGCGGGAGAAGTTCAGATACGCAGTATTTT. Translation gives CASSLEPSGRSSDTQYF.

The CDR3 DNA reads as TGTGCCAGCAGCTTAAAACCCGGGACAGTCTACGAGCAGTACTTC. Its translation is CASSLKPGTVYEQYF. The genes are TRBV5-4 and TRBJ2-7, with 7 nucleotides matching TRBD1. The CDR3 covers 15 residues. Per the germline V gene, CDR1 is SGHNT and CDR2 is YYREEE (reference sequence). Trimming at V came to 2 bases and at J to 3 bases, leaving 8 bases not matched to a gene.

V is TRBV11-2 and J is TRBJ1-1, with D perhaps matching TRBD1 (5 bases). V was cut by 0 bases and J by 3 bases, with 26 bases left in between. Germline V gene sequence: CDR1 SGHAT, CDR2 FQNNGV. The CDR3 covers 20 residues. The CDR3 coding sequence is TGTGCCAGCAGCTTAGATCGTGTTAGGGACCTATCCCCCGACGACACTGAAGCTTTCTTT. It is translated as CASSLDRVRDLSPDDTEAFF.

This chain's CDR3 is CASSASTGHSYNEQFF. DNA for the CDR3: TGTGCCAGCAGTGCGTCGACAGGGCACTCCTACAATGAGCAGTTCTTC. The chain couples TRBV27 to TRBJ2-1; TRBD1 matches at 7 bases. The germline gives CDR1 MNHEY, CDR2 SMNVEV (reference sequence). The CDR3 has 16 amino acids. After removal of 5 bases from V and 0 bases from J, the junction contained 7 bases not matched to a gene.

This clone appeared a single time. Distinct nucleotide sequences in the sample also encode this CDR3. V is TRBV19 and J is TRBJ2-7; D call uncertain. Germline CDR1 LNHDA, CDR2 SQIVND (reference sequence). With 3 bases removed from V and 5 bases from J, the gap between germline ends came to 8 bases. This CDR3 has 12 residues. Here the CDR3 DNA reads TGTGCCAGTAGTATCGGCGGTAACGAGCAGTACTTC. It specifies CASSIGGNEQYF.

The V and J genes are TRBV6-1 and TRBJ2-7; TRBD1 is a possible D gene (5 bases). The germline gives CDR1 MNHNS, CDR2 SASEGT. V was pared by 0 bases and J by 3 bases, with 15 bases between. This CDR3 spans 16 amino acids. CDR3 region: CASSEAPSRADYEQYF. For the CDR3, the DNA is TGTGCCAGCAGTGAAGCCCCGAGCAGGGCTGACTACGAGCAGTACTTC.

This chain uses TRBV28 with TRBJ2-1, with D hard to call. Germline V gene sequence: CDR1 MDHEN, CDR2 SYDVKM. Trimming cost V 2 bases and J 4 bases, with 9 bases left between them. The CDR3 length is 14 residues. CDR3 sequence: CASSLTGWYNEQFF. The CDR3 region has the DNA TGTGCCAGCAGTTTAACCGGGTGGTACAATGAGCAGTTCTTC.

As regards this clone: The sample has other DNA sequences that encode this CDR3 too. V and J are TRBV9 and TRBJ2-1, with a weak D call TRBD2 (6 bases). This CDR3 is built from 13 residues. Germline-derived CDR1 and CDR2 are SGDLS and YYNGEE. The V end was cut by 4 bases, the J end by 4 bases, with 9 bases between. CDR3 coding DNA: TGTGCCAGCAGCCCCCGGGGGTACAATGAGCAGTTCTTC. Its translation: CASSPRGYNEQFF. Full variable domain (outside the CDR3, taken from reference TRBV9 and TRBJ2-1): DSGVTQTPKHLITATGQRVTLRCSPRSGDLSVYWYQQSLDQGLQFLIQYYNGEERAKGNILERFSAQQFPDLHSELNLSSLELGDSALYFCASSPRGYNEQFFGPGTRLTVL.

The genes are TRBV27 and TRBJ2-3; unclear D gene. Trimming shortened V by 3 bases and J by 4 bases, and 5 bases separated the two germline ends. Germline assignment: CDR1 MNHEY and CDR2 SMNVEV (reference sequence). The CDR3 totals 12 residues. This CDR3 is CASSFNPDTQYF. The CDR3 DNA reads TGTGCCAGCAGTTTCAACCCAGATACGCAGTATTTT.

The chain links TRBV7-2 to TRBJ1-5; D is unclear. There are 14 residues in the CDR3. Germline assignment: CDR1 SGHTA and CDR2 FQGNSA. Trimming shortened V by 5 bases and J by 1 base, and 9 bases separated the two germline ends. CDR3 residues: CASSATESNQPQHF. CDR3 bases: TGTGCCAGCAGCGCAACAGAGAGCAATCAGCCCCAGCATTTT.

The V and J genes are TRBV5-6 and TRBJ2-1; TRBD2 matches 8 bases. V trimming: 6 bases; J trimming: 8 bases; junction bases outside the gene matches: 13. Germline assignment: CDR1 SGHDT and CDR2 YYEEEE. This CDR3 has 15 amino acids. CDR3 nucleotide sequence: TGTGCCAGCAACCCAAGCGGGAGTGATTGGGATGAGCAGTTCTTC. Translated, it gives CASNPSGSDWDEQFF.

The gene calls are TRBV7-9 and TRBJ2-7, with 11 bases aligning to TRBD2. Germline CDR1 and CDR2: SEHNR and FQNEAQ (reference sequence). Trimming at V came to 5 bases and at J to 0 bases, leaving 15 bases not matched to a gene. The CDR3 extends over 19 amino acids. CDR3 sequence: CASSTWGTSGSKSSYEQYF. Written as DNA, the CDR3 is TGTGCCAGCAGCACGTGGGGGACTAGCGGATCCAAGAGCTCCTACGAGCAGTACTTC.

The CDR3 DNA is TGTGCCAGCAGGGGGAGACAGGGGATGCGCACTGAAGCTTTCTTT. It is translated as CASRGRQGMRTEAFF. The chain links TRBV11-2 to TRBJ1-1; 8 bases are shared with TRBD1. CDR1 and CDR2 (germline): SGHAT, FQNNGV. The length of the CDR3 is 15 residues. The trim removed 6 bases at V and 4 bases at J, leaving 10 bases unmatched.

The sample holds one count of this clone. The chain uses TRBV6-5 and TRBJ1-2; 7 bases are shared with TRBD1. Germline V gene lookup returns CDR1 MNHEY and CDR2 SVGAGI. CDR3 length: 16 amino acids. Unmatched junction bases numbered 4, after V lost 0 bases and J lost 0 bases. The CDR3 bases are TGTGCCAGCAGTTACTCAAGGACAGGTTCTAACTATGGCTACACCTTC. Its protein product is CASSYSRTGSNYGYTF.